The TCR beta chain under discussion was sequenced for a study of T cell changes during pregnancy in multiple sclerosis. The germline V gene has CDR1 ENHRY and CDR2 SYGVKD. This CDR3 is built from 21 residues. The V end was cut by 3 bases, the J end by 2 bases, with 31 bases between. Clones were sequenced by immunoSEQ multiplex PCR, and TCRdb holds only the in-frame ones, with some missing. The data contain 90,000 to 95,000 clones, 85% to 95% of them singletons. This clonotype was sampled from a female donor with multiple sclerosis, enrolled in a pregnancy study. The specimen comprised peripheral blood, sampled before pregnancy. The chain has TRBV10-3 and TRBJ2-5, with D perhaps TRBD2 (6 bases). In DNA, the CDR3 is TGTGCCATCAGTGACGCTACCCGTCTCGGAGGGGAACTCGGACGGCAAGAGACCCAGTACTTC. It is translated as CAISDATRLGGELGRQETQYF.